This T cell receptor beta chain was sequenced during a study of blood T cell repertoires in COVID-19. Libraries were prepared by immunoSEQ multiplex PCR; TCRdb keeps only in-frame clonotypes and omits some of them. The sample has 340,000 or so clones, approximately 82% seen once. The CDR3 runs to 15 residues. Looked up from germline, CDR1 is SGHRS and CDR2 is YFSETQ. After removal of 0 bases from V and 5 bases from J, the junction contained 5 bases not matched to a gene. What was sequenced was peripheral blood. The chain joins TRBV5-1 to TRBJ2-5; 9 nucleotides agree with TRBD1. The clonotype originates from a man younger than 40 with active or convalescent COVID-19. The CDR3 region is CASSLGTGVGETQYF. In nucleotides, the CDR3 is TGCGCCAGCAGCTTGGGGACAGGGGTCGGGGAGACCCAGTACTTC. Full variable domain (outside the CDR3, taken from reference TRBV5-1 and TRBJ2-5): KAGVTQTPRYLIKTRGQQVTLSCSPISGHRSVSWYQQTPGQGLQFLFEYFSETQRNKGNFPGRFSGRQFSNSRSEMNVSTLELGDSALYLCASSLGTGVGETQYFGPGTRLLVL.